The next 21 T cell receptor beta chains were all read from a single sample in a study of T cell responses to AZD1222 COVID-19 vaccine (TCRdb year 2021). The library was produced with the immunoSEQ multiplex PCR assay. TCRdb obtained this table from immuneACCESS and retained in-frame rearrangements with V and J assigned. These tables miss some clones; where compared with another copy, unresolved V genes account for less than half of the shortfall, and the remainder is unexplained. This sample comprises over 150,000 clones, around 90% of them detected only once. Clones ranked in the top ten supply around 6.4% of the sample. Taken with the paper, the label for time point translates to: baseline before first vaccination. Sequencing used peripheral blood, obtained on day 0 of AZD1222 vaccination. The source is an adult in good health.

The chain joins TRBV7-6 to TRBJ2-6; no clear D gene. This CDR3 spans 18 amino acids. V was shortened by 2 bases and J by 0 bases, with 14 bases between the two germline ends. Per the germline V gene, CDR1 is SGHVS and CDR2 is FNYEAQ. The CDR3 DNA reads TGTGCCAGCAGCTTATCCCGAGGTCGGAGCTCTGGGGCCAACGTCCTGACTTTC. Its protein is CASSLSRGRSSGANVLTF. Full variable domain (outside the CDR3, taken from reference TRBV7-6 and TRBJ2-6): GAGVSQSPRYKVTKRGQDVALRCDPISGHVSLYWYRQALGQGPEFLTYFNYEAQQDKSGLPNDRFSAERPEGSISTLTIQRTEQRDSAMYRCASSLSRGRSSGANVLTFGAGSRLTVL.

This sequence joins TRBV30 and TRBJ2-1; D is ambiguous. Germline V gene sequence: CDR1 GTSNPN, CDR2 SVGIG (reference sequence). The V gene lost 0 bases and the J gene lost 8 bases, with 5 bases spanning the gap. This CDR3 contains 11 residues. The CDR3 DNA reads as TGTGCCTGGAGTGTACGAGATGAGCAGTTCTTC. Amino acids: CAWSVRDEQFF.

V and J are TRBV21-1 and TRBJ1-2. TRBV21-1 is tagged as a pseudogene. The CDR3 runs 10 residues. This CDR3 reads CASSDGGYTF. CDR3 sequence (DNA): TGTGCCAGCAGCGACGGAGGCTACACCTTC.

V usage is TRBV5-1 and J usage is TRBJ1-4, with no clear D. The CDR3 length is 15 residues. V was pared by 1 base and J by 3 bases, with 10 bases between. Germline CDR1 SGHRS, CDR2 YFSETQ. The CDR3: CASSLMGLANEKLFF. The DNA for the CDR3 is TGCGCCAGCAGCTTGATGGGTTTGGCTAATGAAAAACTGTTTTTT.

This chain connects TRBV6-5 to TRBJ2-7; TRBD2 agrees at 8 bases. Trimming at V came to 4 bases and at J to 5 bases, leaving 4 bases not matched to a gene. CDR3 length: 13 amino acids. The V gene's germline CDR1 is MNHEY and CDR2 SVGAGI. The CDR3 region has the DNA TGTGCCAGCAGTTCGGGAGGGCCTCACGAGCAGTACTTC. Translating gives CASSSGGPHEQYF.

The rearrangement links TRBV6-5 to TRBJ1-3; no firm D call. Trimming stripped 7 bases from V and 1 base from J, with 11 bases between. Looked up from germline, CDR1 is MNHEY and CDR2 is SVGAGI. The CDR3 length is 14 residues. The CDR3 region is CASISSTSGNTIYF. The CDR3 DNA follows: TGTGCCAGCATAAGCTCAACGTCTGGAAACACCATATATTTT.

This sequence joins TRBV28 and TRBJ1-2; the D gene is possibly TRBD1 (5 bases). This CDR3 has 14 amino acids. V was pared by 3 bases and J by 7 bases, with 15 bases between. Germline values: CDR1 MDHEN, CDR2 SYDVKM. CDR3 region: CASSLSGTWIGYTF. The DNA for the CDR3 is TGTGCCAGCAGTTTGTCAGGGACCTGGATTGGCTACACCTTC.

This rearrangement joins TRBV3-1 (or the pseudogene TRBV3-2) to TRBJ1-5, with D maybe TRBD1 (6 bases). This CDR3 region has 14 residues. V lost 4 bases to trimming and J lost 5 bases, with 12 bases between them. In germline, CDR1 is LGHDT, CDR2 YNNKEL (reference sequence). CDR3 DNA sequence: TGTGCCAGCAGCCTTGACCAGGGGCATCAGCCCCAGCATTTT. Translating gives CASSLDQGHQPQHF.

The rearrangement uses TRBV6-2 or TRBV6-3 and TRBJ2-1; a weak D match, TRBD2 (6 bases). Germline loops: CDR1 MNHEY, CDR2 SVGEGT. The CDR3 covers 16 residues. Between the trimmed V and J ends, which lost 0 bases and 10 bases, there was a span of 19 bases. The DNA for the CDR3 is TGTGCCAGCAGTTACTCGGGTGCGGGGCGAAGGCGAGAGCAGTTCTTC. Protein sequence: CASSYSGAGRRREQFF.

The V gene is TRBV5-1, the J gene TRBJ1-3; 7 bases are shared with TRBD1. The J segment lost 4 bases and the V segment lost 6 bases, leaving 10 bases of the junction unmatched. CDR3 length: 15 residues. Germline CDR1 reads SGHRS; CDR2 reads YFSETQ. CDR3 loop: CASTTEGAVGNTIYF. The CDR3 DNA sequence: TGCGCCAGCACCACGGAGGGGGCGGTCGGAAACACCATATATTTT.

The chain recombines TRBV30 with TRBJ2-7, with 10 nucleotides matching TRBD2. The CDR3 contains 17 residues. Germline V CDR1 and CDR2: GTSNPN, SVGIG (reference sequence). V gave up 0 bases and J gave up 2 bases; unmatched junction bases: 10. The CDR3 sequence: CAWSVLAGASTAYEQYF. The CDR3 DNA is TGTGCCTGGAGTGTGCTAGCGGGGGCCTCCACCGCCTACGAGCAGTACTTC.

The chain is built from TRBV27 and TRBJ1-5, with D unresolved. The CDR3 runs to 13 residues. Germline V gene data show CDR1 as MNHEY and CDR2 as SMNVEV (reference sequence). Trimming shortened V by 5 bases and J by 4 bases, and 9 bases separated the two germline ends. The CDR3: CASSLHGNQPQHF. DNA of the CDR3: TGTGCCAGCAGTCTCCACGGGAATCAGCCCCAGCATTTT.

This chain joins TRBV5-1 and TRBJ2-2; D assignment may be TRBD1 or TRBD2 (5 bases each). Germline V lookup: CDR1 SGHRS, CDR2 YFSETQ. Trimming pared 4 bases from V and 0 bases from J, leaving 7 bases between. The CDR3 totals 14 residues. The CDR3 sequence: CASSPGPNTGELFF. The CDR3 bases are TGCGCCAGCAGCCCGGGACCGAACACCGGGGAGCTGTTTTTT.

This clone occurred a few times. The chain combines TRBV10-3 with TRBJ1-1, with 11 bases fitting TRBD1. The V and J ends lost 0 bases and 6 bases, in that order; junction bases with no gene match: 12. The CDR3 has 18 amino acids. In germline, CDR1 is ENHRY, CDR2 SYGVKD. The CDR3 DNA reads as TGTGCCATCAGTGAGTCTTACGGACAGGGGGCGCGAAAGCCTGAAGCTTTCTTT. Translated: CAISESYGQGARKPEAFF.

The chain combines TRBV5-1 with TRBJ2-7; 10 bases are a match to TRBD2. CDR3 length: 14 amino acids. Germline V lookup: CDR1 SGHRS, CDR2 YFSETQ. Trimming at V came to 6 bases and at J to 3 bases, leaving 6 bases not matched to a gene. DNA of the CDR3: TGCGCCAGCAAGCGAGGGACTAGCGACTACGAGCAGTACTTC. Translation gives CASKRGTSDYEQYF.

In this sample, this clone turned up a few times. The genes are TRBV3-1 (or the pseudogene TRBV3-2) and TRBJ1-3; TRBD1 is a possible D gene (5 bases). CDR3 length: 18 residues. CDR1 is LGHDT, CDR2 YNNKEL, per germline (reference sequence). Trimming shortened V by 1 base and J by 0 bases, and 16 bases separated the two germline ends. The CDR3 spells CASSQASGTVFSGNTIYF. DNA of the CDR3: TGTGCCAGCAGCCAAGCGTCCGGGACGGTATTCTCTGGAAACACCATATATTTT.

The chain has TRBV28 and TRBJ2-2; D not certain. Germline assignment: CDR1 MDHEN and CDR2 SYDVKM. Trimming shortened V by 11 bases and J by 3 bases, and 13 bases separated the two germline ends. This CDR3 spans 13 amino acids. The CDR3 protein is CASSSGHTGELFF. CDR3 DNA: TGTGCCTCCTCGTCCGGCCACACCGGGGAGCTGTTTTTT.

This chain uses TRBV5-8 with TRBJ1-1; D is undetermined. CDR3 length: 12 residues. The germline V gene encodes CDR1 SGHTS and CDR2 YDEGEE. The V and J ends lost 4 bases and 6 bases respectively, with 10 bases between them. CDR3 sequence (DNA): TGTGCCAGCAGCCCCCCTACACCTGAAGCTTTCTTT. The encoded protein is CASSPPTPEAFF.

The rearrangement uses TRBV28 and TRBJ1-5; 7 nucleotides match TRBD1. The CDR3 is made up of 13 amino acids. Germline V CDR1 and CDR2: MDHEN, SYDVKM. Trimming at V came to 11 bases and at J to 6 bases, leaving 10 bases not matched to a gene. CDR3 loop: CAATRAGGQPQHF. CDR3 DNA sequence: TGTGCCGCTACGAGGGCAGGGGGTCAGCCCCAGCATTTT.

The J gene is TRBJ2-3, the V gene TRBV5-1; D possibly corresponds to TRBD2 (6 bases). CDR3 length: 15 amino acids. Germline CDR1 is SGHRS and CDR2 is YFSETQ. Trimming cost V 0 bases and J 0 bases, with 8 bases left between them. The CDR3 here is CASSLAGVSTDTQYF. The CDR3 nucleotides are TGCGCCAGCAGCTTGGCGGGGGTTAGCACAGATACGCAGTATTTT.

The CDR3 DNA sequence: TGTGCCAGCAGCTTAGAAGCAGGGGTCTACAATGAGCAGTTCTTC. It is translated as CASSLEAGVYNEQFF. The genes are TRBV11-2 and TRBJ2-1, with D possibly matching TRBD1 (6 bases). Per germline, CDR1 SGHAT and CDR2 FQNNGV. V was trimmed by 0 bases and J by 3 bases, leaving 9 bases between them. The length of the CDR3 is 15 residues.